The 16 T cell receptor beta chains given below trace back to one sample, sequenced in a study of T cell changes during pregnancy in multiple sclerosis. The protocol was immunoSEQ multiplex PCR, while the TCRdb copy is restricted to in-frame clones and leaves out a portion. The table shows tens of thousands of clones, with about 92% occurring only once. The sample here was CD4+ T cells from peripheral blood mononuclear cells, taken in the third trimester of pregnancy. The receptor set was obtained from a female donor with multiple sclerosis, enrolled in a pregnancy study.

The chain carries TRBV7-3 and TRBJ2-5, with 7 bases lining up with TRBD1. The CDR3 spans 13 residues. Losses at the gene ends were 5 bases for V and 3 bases for J; bases not matched to a gene: 3. CDR1 and CDR2 (germline): SGHTA, FQGTGA. The chain's CDR3 is CASSRQGEETQYF. The CDR3 DNA follows: TGTGCCAGCAGCCGACAGGGTGAAGAGACCCAGTACTTC. The full variable domain, in which reference TRBV7-3 and TRBJ2-5 provide the parts outside the CDR3, is GAGVSQTPSNKVTEKGKYVELRCDPISGHTALYWYRQSLGQGPEFLIYFQGTGAADDSGLPNDRFFAVRPEGSVSTLKIQRTERGDSAVYLCASSRQGEETQYFGPGTRLLVL.

The V gene is TRBV19, the J gene TRBJ2-3; 9 nucleotides line up with TRBD2. This CDR3 is built from 14 residues. V lost 6 bases to trimming and J lost 4 bases; unmatched junction nucleotides: 5. Germline V gene lookup returns CDR1 LNHDA and CDR2 SQIVND (reference sequence). CDR3 DNA sequence: TGTGCCAGTAGAGCGGGGGGTGGTGCAGATACGCAGTATTTT. This codes for CASRAGGGADTQYF.

The chain recombines TRBV6-1 with TRBJ1-5; TRBD1 aligns across 8 bases. V was pared by 6 bases and J by 6 bases, with 7 bases of the junction left unmatched. Per germline, CDR1 MNHNS and CDR2 SASEGT. The CDR3 totals 14 residues. In nucleotides, the CDR3 is TGTGCCAGCAGGGACAGGGAGGTGAGTCAGCCCCAGCATTTT. It specifies CASRDREVSQPQHF.

This chain joins TRBV2 and TRBJ2-7, with D maybe TRBD2 (6 bases). This CDR3 contains 13 residues. CDR1 and CDR2 from the germline V gene are SNHLY and FYNNEI. The V end lost 5 bases, the J end lost 1 base, and 9 bases lay between the germline ends. The CDR3 here is CASSRGGSYEQYF. In DNA, the CDR3 is TGTGCCAGCAGTCGTGGGGGGTCCTACGAGCAGTACTTC.

The chain couples TRBV6-1 to TRBJ2-1, with TRBD1 identical over 9 bases. The junction had 7 bases not matched to a gene; V was cut back by 6 bases and J by 7 bases. CDR1 is MNHNS, CDR2 SASEGT, per germline. The CDR3 length is 14 residues. CDR3 DNA sequence: TGTGCCAGCAGGTGGGACAGGGTGCGAAATGAGCAGTTCTTC. It translates to CASRWDRVRNEQFF.

The chain is built from TRBV5-5 and TRBJ1-5, with D unclear. Germline CDR1 SGHKS, CDR2 YYEKEE (reference sequence). Between the trimmed V and J ends, which lost 3 bases and 4 bases, there was a span of 5 bases. This CDR3 has 12 residues. CDR3 residues: CASSSLNQPQHF. The CDR3 nucleotides are TGTGCCAGCAGCTCCTTAAATCAGCCCCAGCATTTT. Based on the CDR3 plus reference TRBV5-5 and TRBJ1-5, the full variable domain is DAGVTQSPTHLIKTRGQQVTLRCSPISGHKSVSWYQQVLGQGPQFIFQYYEKEERGRGNFPDRFSARQFPNYSSELNVNALLLGDSALYLCASSSLNQPQHFGDGTRLSIL.

J is TRBJ2-7 and V is TRBV25-1; tentatively, D is TRBD2 (6 bases). The V end was cut by 5 bases, the J end by 4 bases, with 12 bases between. The CDR3 extends over 13 amino acids. In germline, CDR1 is MGHDK, CDR2 SYGVNS. CDR3 in amino acids: CASSQLANYEQYF. The CDR3 coding sequence is TGTGCCAGCAGTCAACTAGCAAATTACGAGCAGTACTTC.

The V gene is TRBV7-2, the J gene TRBJ2-1; TRBD2 might be the D (5 bases). Trimming stripped 4 bases from V and 2 bases from J, with 9 bases between. This CDR3 spans 14 amino acids. The germline V gene has CDR1 SGHTA and CDR2 FQGNSA. This CDR3 reads CASSSGNPYNEQFF. In DNA form, the CDR3 reads TGTGCCAGCAGCTCCGGGAACCCCTACAATGAGCAGTTCTTC.

In regard to this clone: An end of the junction differs from the germline gene, which may be a read error. The same CDR3 also results from other DNA sequences found in this sample. The chain carries TRBV15 and TRBJ2-7; TRBD1 matches 7 bases. Germline V gene data show CDR1 as LNHNV and CDR2 as YYDKDF (reference sequence). The length of the CDR3 is 15 residues. In nucleotides, the CDR3 is TGTGCCACCAGCAGAGATAGACAGGGCCACTACGAGCAATACTTC. Translated: CATSRDRQGHYEQYF.

Only a few counts were recorded for this clone. This chain uses TRBV19 with TRBJ2-3; TRBD2 is a possible D gene (5 bases). The germline CDR1 and CDR2 sequences are LNHDA and SQIVND (reference sequence). CDR3 length equals 14 residues. With 1 base removed from V and 2 bases from J, the gap between germline ends came to 7 bases. In DNA form, the CDR3 reads TGTGCCAGTAGTATAGCTAGCACCACAGATACGCAGTATTTT. It encodes CASSIASTTDTQYF.

The V gene is TRBV28, the J gene TRBJ1-3; TRBD1 aligns across 9 bases. CDR3 length equals 16 residues. Germline V gene lookup returns CDR1 MDHEN and CDR2 SYDVKM. Trimming cost V 5 bases and J 11 bases; bases outside gene matches: 16. This CDR3 reads CASSNLVGTGKVPIYF. CDR3 DNA: TGTGCCAGCAGTAATCTCGTGGGGACAGGGAAAGTCCCCATATATTTT.

A single count supports this clone. J is TRBJ1-6 and V is TRBV7-9; 10 bases fit TRBD1. The length of the CDR3 is 15 residues. Germline CDR1 and CDR2: SEHNR and FQNEAQ (reference sequence). V lost 6 bases and J lost 9; bases outside the gene matches: 8. CDR3 sequence: CASSPGDRGLSPLHF. The CDR3 nucleotides read TGTGCCAGCAGTCCTGGCGACAGGGGGCTTTCACCCCTCCACTTT. Complete variable domain (other parts from reference TRBV7-9 and TRBJ1-6): DTGVSQNPRHKITKRGQNVTFRCDPISEHNRLYWYRQTLGQGPEFLTYFQNEAQLEKSRLLSDRFSAERPKGSFSTLEIQRTEQGDSAMYLCASSPGDRGLSPLHFGNGTRLTVT.

V and J are TRBV7-2 and TRBJ2-7; 11 bases match TRBD1. Trimming removed 5 bases from V and 7 bases from J; junction bases left unmatched: 7. The CDR3 sequence is 14 residues long. The germline V gene encodes CDR1 SGHTA and CDR2 FQGNSA. CDR3 in DNA: TGTGCCAGCAGCCCCGGGACAGGGGGTTGGGAGCAGTACTTC. Translation: CASSPGTGGWEQYF. Full variable domain (rest looked up from reference TRBV7-2 and TRBJ2-7): GAGVSQSPSNKVTEKGKDVELRCDPISGHTALYWYRQSLGQGLEFLIYFQGNSAPDKSGLPSDRFSAERTGGSVSTLTIQRTQQEDSAVYLCASSPGTGGWEQYFGPGTRLTVT.

This rearrangement joins TRBV29-1 to TRBJ2-7, with 7 bases that match TRBD1. V gave up 0 bases and J gave up 12 bases; unmatched junction bases: 8. This CDR3 is built from 12 residues. From germline, CDR1 is SQVTM and CDR2 ANQGSEA. The CDR3 sequence: CSVEDPGQAPYF. CDR3 coding DNA: TGCAGCGTTGAAGATCCCGGACAGGCCCCGTACTTC.

This chain links TRBV5-5 with TRBJ1-1; 8 nucleotides match TRBD1. The CDR3 covers 13 residues. CDR1 and CDR2 from the germline V gene are SGHKS and YYEKEE (reference sequence). V shed 5 bases, J shed 7 bases, and the junction held 7 bases outside the gene matches. The chain's CDR3 is CASRRQGKVEAFF. The DNA of the CDR3 is TGTGCCAGCAGGAGACAGGGGAAGGTTGAAGCTTTCTTT.

V usage is TRBV6-6 and J usage is TRBJ1-3, with D hard to call. Germline lookup yields CDR1 MNHNY and CDR2 SVGAGI (reference sequence). The V end lost 8 bases, the J end lost 4 bases, and 15 bases lay between the germline ends. The CDR3 consists of 14 residues. Here the CDR3 DNA reads TGTGCCAGCTATGAGGGTTCATCCGGAAACACCATATATTTT. This encodes CASYEGSSGNTIYF.